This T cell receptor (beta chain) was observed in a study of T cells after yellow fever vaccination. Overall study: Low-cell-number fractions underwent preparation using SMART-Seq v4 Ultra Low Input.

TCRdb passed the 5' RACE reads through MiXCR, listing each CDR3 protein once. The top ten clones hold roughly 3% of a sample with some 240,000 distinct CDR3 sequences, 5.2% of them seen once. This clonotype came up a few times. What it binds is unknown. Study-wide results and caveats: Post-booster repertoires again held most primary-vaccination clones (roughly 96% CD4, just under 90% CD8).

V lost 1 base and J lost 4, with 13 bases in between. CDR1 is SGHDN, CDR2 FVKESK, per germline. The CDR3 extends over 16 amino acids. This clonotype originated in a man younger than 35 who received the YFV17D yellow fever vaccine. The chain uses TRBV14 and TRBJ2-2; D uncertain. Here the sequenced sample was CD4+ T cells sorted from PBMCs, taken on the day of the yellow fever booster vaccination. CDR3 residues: CASSQGPQSPTGELFF. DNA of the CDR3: TGTGCCAGCAGCCAAGGGCCCCAAAGTCCCACCGGGGAGCTGTTTTTT. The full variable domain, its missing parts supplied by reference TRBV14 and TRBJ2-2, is EAGVTQFPSHSVIEKGQTVTLRCDPISGHDNLYWYRRVMGKEIKFLLHFVKESKQDESGMPNNRFLAERTGGTYSTLKVQPAELEDSGVYFCASSQGPQSPTGELFFGEGSRLTVL.